This T cell receptor (beta chain) comes out of a study of control samples from healthy donors and cancer patients. CDR1 LNHDA and CDR2 SQIVND come from the germline V gene (reference sequence). The germline V and J ends were trimmed by 6 bases and 1 base, with 0 bases remaining between them. The CDR3 covers 10 residues. Assay: immunoSEQ multiplex PCR; the TCRdb copy retains only in-frame clones and omits some. This sample has some 200,000 clones, with 85% to 95% found just once. This clone occurred a few times. J is TRBJ1-1 and V is TRBV19; no definite D call. The sequence was obtained from a man aged 45-65 years in good health. Sequenced sample: blood. CDR3 in DNA: TGTGCCAGTAGGAACACTGAAGCTTTCTTT. This codes for CASRNTEAFF.